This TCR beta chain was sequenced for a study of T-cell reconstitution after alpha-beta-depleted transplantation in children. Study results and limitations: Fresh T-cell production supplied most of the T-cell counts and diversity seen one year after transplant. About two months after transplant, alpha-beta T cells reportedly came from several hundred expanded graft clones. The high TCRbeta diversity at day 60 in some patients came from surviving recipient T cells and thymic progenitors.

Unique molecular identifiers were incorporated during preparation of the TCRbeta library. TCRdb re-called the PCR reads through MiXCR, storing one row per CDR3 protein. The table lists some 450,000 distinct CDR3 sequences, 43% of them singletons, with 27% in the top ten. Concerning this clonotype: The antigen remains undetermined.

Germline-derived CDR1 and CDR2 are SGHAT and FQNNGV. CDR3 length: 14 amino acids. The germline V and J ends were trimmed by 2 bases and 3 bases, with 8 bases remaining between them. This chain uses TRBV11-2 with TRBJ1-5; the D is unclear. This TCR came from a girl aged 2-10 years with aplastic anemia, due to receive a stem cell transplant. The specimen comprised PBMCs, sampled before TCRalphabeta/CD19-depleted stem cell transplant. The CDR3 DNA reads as TGTGCCAGCAGCTTAACCAGGAACAATCAGCCCCAGCATTTT. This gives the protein CASSLTRNNQPQHF.